The present T cell receptor beta chain was sequenced within a study of T-cell reconstitution after alpha-beta-depleted transplantation in children. The sample holds a few counts of this clonotype. Preparation of the TCRbeta library was carried out with unique molecular identifiers. TCRdb fed the PCR reads into MiXCR, producing one record per CDR3 protein. The sample has more than 200,000 distinct CDR3 sequences, more than 20% seen once; the top ten hold less than 3.5%. The sample here was PBMCs, taken before TCRalphabeta/CD19-depleted stem cell transplant. This clonotype was obtained from a girl aged 2-10 years with Fanconi anemia, due to receive a stem cell transplant.

CDR3 residues: CASSLPTGNSPLHF. CDR3 bases: TGTGCCAGCAGCTTGCCGACAGGGAATTCACCCCTCCACTTT. The chain couples TRBV5-6 to TRBJ1-6, with 7 bases identical to TRBD1. J gave up 7 bases and V 1 base, and 2 bases lay outside the gene matches. Germline V gives CDR1 SGHDT, CDR2 YYEEEE. The CDR3 consists of 14 residues.